Listed below are T cell receptor beta chains from one sample, sequenced in a study of somatic mutations in cytotoxic T cells in rheumatoid arthritis. Clones were sequenced by immunoSEQ multiplex PCR, and TCRdb holds only the in-frame ones, with some missing. The sample yields 8,000 to 9,500 clones, 70% to 85% seen once. The sequencing input was CD8+ T cells sorted from blood. The source of these receptors is a woman between 50 and 59 years old in good health. The CDR3 runs from the conserved cysteine through the conserved F or W. Each record gives: clone size, D gene, CDR3 length, J gene, V gene, CDR3 protein, CDR3 DNA. D genes are given only for firm matches. Clone size is given for some rows only: seen once, a few or many times, or a class if the clone is expanded.

few | . | 13 | TRBJ2-7 | TRBV4-3 | CASSQMDSYEQYF | TGCGCCAGCAGCCAAATGGACAGCTACGAGCAGTACTTC
. | TRBD2 | 15 | TRBJ2-5 | TRBV5-1 | CASSGGLAYQETQYF | TGCGCCAGCTCGGGGGGACTAGCGTACCAAGAGACCCAGTACTTC
. | . | 13 | TRBJ1-2 | TRBV10-3 | CAISESQYYGYTF | TGTGCCATCAGTGAGTCCCAATACTATGGCTACACCTTC
once | TRBD1 | 17 | TRBJ1-6 | TRBV7-8 | CASSLYPIGQGNSPLHF | TGTGCCAGCAGCTTATACCCCATTGGACAGGGAAATTCACCCCTCCACTTT
. | TRBD1 | 14 | TRBJ1-5 | TRBV27 | CASSRTGAGQPQHF | TGTGCCAGCAGTCGGACAGGGGCGGGTCAGCCCCAGCATTTT
. | TRBD1 | 14 | TRBJ2-1 | TRBV11-3 | CASSSRGTDNEQFF | TGTGCCAGCAGCTCTAGAGGGACAGACAATGAGCAGTTCTTC
. | . | 15 | TRBJ1-2 | TRBV27 | CASSLLSNSLNGYTF | TGTGCCAGCAGTTTACTAAGCAACAGTCTGAATGGCTACACCTTC
once | . | 13 | TRBJ2-7 | TRBV5-1 | CASSFGGGYEQYF | TGCGCCAGCAGCTTCGGAGGCGGCTACGAGCAGTACTTC
few | TRBD2 | 15 | TRBJ2-7 | TRBV4-1 | CASSQGAGPTYEQYF | TGCGCCAGCAGCCAAGGAGCGGGGCCTACATACGAGCAGTACTTC
. | . | 15 | TRBJ2-7 | TRBV6-1 | CASSEILQGSYEQYF | TGTGCCAGCAGTGAAATCCTACAGGGAAGCTACGAGCAGTACTTC
. | . | 12 | TRBJ2-3 | TRBV19 | CASRDSGITQYF | TGTGCCAGTAGGGACTCTGGGATCACGCAGTATTTT
. | . | 11 | TRBJ1-5 | TRBV21-1 | CASTLSPSQHF | TGTGCCAGCACCCTGAGCCCGTCCCAGCATTTT
. | . | 13 | TRBJ1-1 | TRBV5-6 | CASSLGGQLEAFF | TGTGCCAGCAGCTTGGGGGGACAACTAGAAGCTTTCTTT
once | TRBD1 | 13 | TRBJ1-1 | TRBV19 | CASKSTGATEAFF | TGTGCCAGTAAATCAACAGGGGCCACTGAAGCTTTCTTT
. | TRBD1 | 15 | TRBJ1-1 | TRBV7-2 | CASSSWTGVNTEAFF | TGTGCCAGCAGCTCCTGGACAGGGGTGAACACTGAAGCTTTCTTT
medium-sized | . | 16 | TRBJ2-7 | TRBV5-6 | CASSGLDGGDIYEQYF | TGTGCCAGCAGCGGACTGGACGGAGGAGACATCTACGAGCAGTACTTC
. | . | 18 | TRBJ2-2 | TRBV25-1 | CASSHRSQDRLNTGELFF | TGTGCCAGCAGTCATCGTAGCCAAGACAGATTGAACACCGGGGAGCTGTTTTTT
. | TRBD1 | 14 | TRBJ1-5 | TRBV28 | CASFSPQGDQPQHF | TGTGCCAGCTTTTCGCCTCAGGGGGATCAGCCCCAGCATTTT
. | TRBD1 | 18 | TRBJ1-1 | TRBV27 | CASSPPPWDRTMNTEAFF | TGTGCCAGCAGTCCTCCACCTTGGGACAGGACCATGAACACTGAAGCTTTCTTT
once | . | 15 | TRBJ1-1 | TRBV10-2 | CASSESTLGATEAFF | TGCGCCAGCAGTGAGTCGACTCTGGGGGCCACTGAAGCTTTCTTT
. | TRBD1 | 16 | TRBJ1-2 | TRBV4-3 | CASSQDSGQANYGYTF | TGCGCCAGCAGCCAGGATTCAGGACAGGCTAACTATGGCTACACCTTC
. | TRBD2 | 15 | TRBJ2-3 | TRBV7-6 | CASSASGWSTDTQYF | TGTGCCAGCAGCGCTAGCGGGTGGAGCACAGATACGCAGTATTTT
. | TRBD2 | 14 | TRBJ2-1 | TRBV7-3 | CASSSSGGGNEQFF | TGTGCCAGCAGCTCGAGCGGGGGGGGGAATGAGCAGTTCTTC
. | TRBD1 | 16 | TRBJ2-1 | TRBV4-1 | CASSPRYRDRYNEQFF | TGCGCCAGCAGCCCGCGCTACCGGGACAGATACAATGAGCAGTTCTTC
. | . | 15 | TRBJ2-7 | TRBV12-2 | CASRYTEGTVYEQYF | TGTGCAAGTCGCTACACGGAGGGCACGGTCTACGAGCAGTACTTC
. | TRBD1 | 15 | TRBJ2-7 | TRBV7-8 | CASSLLGQGAYEQYF | TGTGCCAGCAGCTTACTCGGACAGGGGGCGTACGAGCAGTACTTC
. | . | 15 | TRBJ1-2 | TRBV6-6 | CASSYADRANYGYTF | TGTGCCAGCAGTTACGCCGACAGAGCTAACTATGGCTACACCTTC
. | TRBD1 | 15 | TRBJ1-5 | TRBV27 | CASIVTGNSNQPQHF | TGTGCCAGCATTGTGACAGGGAATAGCAATCAGCCCCAGCATTTT
. | . | 12 | TRBJ2-7 | TRBV2 | CASGTLNYEQYF | TGTGCCAGTGGGACACTTAACTACGAGCAGTACTTC
. | TRBD2 | 16 | TRBJ2-2 | TRBV13 | CASSPRDYRFTGELFF | TGTGCCAGCAGCCCGAGGGACTACCGCTTCACCGGGGAGCTGTTTTTT
. | TRBD1 | 15 | TRBJ1-4 | TRBV6-6 | CASIKWLTGEARLFF | TGTGCCAGCATCAAGTGGTTGACAGGGGAGGCCCGCCTGTTTTTT
. | TRBD2 | 16 | TRBJ2-5 | TRBV4-2 | CASSQGLAGVGETQYF | TGTGCCAGCAGCCAAGGACTAGCGGGGGTTGGGGAGACCCAGTACTTC
. | TRBD2 | 13 | TRBJ2-3 | TRBV29-1 | CSVSRGATDTQYF | TGCAGCGTTTCGCGGGGGGCGACAGATACGCAGTATTTT
. | . | 18 | TRBJ1-1 | TRBV4-2 | CASSQGRWTSGMNTEAFF | TGTGCCAGCAGCCAAGGGAGATGGACGTCGGGGATGAACACTGAAGCTTTCTTT
. | TRBD1 | 16 | TRBJ2-3 | TRBV6-5 | CASSYSNRGDTDTQYF | TGTGCCAGCAGTTACTCTAACAGGGGAGACACAGATACGCAGTATTTT
. | TRBD2 | 15 | TRBJ2-1 | TRBV11-2 | CASSLGAGGNNEQFF | TGTGCCAGCAGCTTAGGAGCGGGGGGAAACAATGAGCAGTTCTTC
few | . | 11 | TRBJ1-2 | TRBV29-1 | CSVEADYGYTF | TGCAGCGTTGAGGCAGACTATGGCTACACCTTC
. | . | 16 | TRBJ2-7 | TRBV21-1 | CASSKERDRSYYEQYF | TGTGCCAGCAGCAAGGAGCGGGACAGGTCCTACTACGAGCAGTACTTC
. | TRBD1 | 14 | TRBJ1-2 | TRBV27 | CASSSGGASYGYTF | TGTGCCAGCAGTTCAGGGGGCGCATCCTATGGCTACACCTTC